This TCR beta chain was retrieved from a study of blood T cells in healthy people across ages. This clonotype was observed a few times. A second PCR of about 7 to 11 cycles used a sample-barcoded 5' primer and a J-beta primer mix. Via MiXCR, TCRdb re-called the 5' RACE reads, giving one row per CDR3 protein. The table includes about 1,400,000 distinct CDR3 sequences, around 59% detected once. Sequencing was done on a sample of blood. The TCR was taken from a man between 18 and 35 years old in good health.

The CDR3 reads CASSRGQGQNIQYF. The CDR3, as DNA: TGCGCCAGCAGTCGGGGACAGGGACAAAACATTCAGTACTTC. J is TRBJ2-4 and V is TRBV10-2; 9 nucleotides align to TRBD1. The CDR3 loop spans 14 amino acids. Germline values: CDR1 WSHSY, CDR2 SAAADI. Trimming removed 5 bases from V and 5 bases from J; junction bases left unmatched: 4.